This T cell receptor (beta chain) derives from a study of identifying expanded T cells in peripheral blood. This CDR3 has 13 residues. V lost 1 base and J 6 bases, leaving 10 bases between the germline ends. Germline loops: CDR1 LNHDA, CDR2 SQIVND (reference sequence). Sequencing was performed with immunoSEQ multiplex PCR; in TCRdb, only in-frame clones are kept and a portion is missing. The sample consists of approximately 97,000 clones, approximately 90% of them appearing once. In regard to this clone: Its antigen is undetermined.

Study-wide results and limits: Clone count variance between roughly 2-week samples rose with total template count.

The sequence was collected from a person aged 18-70 years in good health. Sequenced material: blood. V gene TRBV19 combines with J gene TRBJ2-7, with D perhaps given as TRBD1 or TRBD2 (6 bases each). The CDR3 spells CASSIAEGGEQYF. The CDR3 DNA reads as TGTGCCAGTAGTATAGCGGAGGGGGGCGAGCAGTACTTC.